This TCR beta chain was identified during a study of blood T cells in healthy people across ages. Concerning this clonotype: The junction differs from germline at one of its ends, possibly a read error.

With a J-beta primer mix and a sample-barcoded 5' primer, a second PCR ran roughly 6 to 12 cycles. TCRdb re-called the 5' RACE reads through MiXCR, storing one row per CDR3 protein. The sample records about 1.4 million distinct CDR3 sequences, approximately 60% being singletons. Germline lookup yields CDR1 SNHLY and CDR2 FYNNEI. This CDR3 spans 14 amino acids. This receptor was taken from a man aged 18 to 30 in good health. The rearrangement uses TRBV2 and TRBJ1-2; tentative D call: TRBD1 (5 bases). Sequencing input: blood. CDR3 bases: TGTGCCAGCAGTGTTCAGGTTTGGGGCTATGGCTGCACCTTC. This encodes CASSVQVWGYGCTF.